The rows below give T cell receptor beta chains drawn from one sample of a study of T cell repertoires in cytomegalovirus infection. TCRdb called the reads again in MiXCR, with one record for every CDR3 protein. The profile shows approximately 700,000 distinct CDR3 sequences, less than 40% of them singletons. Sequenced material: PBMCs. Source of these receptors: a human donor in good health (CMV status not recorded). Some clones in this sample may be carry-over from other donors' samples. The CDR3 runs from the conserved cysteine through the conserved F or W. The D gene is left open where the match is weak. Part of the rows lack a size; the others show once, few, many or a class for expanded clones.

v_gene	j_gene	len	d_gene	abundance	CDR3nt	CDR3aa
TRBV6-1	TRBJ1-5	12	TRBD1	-	TGTGCCAGCCGGGACAGGGGGCGGGTGGGGCATTTT	CASRDRGRVGHF
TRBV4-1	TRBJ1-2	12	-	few	TGCGCCAGCATGGGGGGCCACTATGGCTACACCTTC	CASMGGHYGYTF
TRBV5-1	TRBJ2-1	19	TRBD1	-	TGCGCCAGCAGCTTCCCCGGACAGGGGGCGAAGAGCTCCTACAATGAGCAGTTCTTC	CASSFPGQGAKSSYNEQFF
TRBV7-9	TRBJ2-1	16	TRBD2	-	TGTGCCAGCAGCTCGCCGGGACTACTCAGGGCGTTGGAGCAGTTCTTC	CASSSPGLLRALEQFF
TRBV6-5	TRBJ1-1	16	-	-	TGTGCCAGCAGTTACTCGCTGGCTCAATGGAGCACTGAAGCTTTCTTT	CASSYSLAQWSTEAFF
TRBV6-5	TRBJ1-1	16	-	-	TGTGCCAGCAGTTATGGGATCGACAGGCGGAACACTGAAGCTTTCTTT	CASSYGIDRRNTEAFF
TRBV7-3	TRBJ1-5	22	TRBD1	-	TGTGCCAGCAGCTCCCGATTTTGGTGGGGGGGGACAGCGGGACCTCCTGGTCAGCCCCAGCATTTT	CASSSRFWWGGTAGPPGQPQHF
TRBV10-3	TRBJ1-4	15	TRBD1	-	TGTGCCATCAGTGAGTCCCGGACAGGGGGTGAAAAACTGTTTTTT	CAISESRTGGEKLFF
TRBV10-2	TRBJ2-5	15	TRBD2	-	TGCGCCAGCAGTGATAGTTCTAGCGGGCAAGAGACCCAGTACTTC	CASSDSSSGQETQYF
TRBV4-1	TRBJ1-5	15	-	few	TGCGCCAGCAGTCGGGACCCTCAAGGGGATCAGCCCCAGCATTTT	CASSRDPQGDQPQHF
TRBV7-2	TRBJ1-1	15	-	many	TGTGCCAGCAGCTTACATGGGGGAGGCAGCACTGAAGCTTTCTTT	CASSLHGGGSTEAFF
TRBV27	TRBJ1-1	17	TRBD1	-	TGTGCCAGCAGCAGGCAGAGACAGGGCCAGGGGAACACTGAAGCTTTCTTT	CASSRQRQGQGNTEAFF
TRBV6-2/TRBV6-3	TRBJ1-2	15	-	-	TGTGCCAGCACCCTCCCCCAGGGACCAAGAAATGGCTACACCTTC	CASTLPQGPRNGYTF
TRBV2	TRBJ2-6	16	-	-	TGTGCCAGTGGGAGTGGTGCGGGAACTGGGGCCAACGTCCTGACTTTC	CASGSGAGTGANVLTF
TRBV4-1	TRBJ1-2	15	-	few	TGCGCCAGCAGCCAAGCGGGGGGGGCGGACTATGGCTACACCTTC	CASSQAGGADYGYTF
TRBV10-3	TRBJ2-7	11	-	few	TGTGCCATCAGTGAGACCTGGGAGCAGTACTTC	CAISETWEQYF
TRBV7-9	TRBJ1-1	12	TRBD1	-	TGTGCCAGCAGCTTTAGGACAGGGCAAGCTTTCTTT	CASSFRTGQAFF
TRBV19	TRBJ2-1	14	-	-	TGTGCCAGCCGAACTGGCGATAGGGGGAATGAGCAGTTCTTC	CASRTGDRGNEQFF
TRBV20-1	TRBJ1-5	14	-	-	TGCAGTGGGGAGACCGATGATAGCAATCAGCCCCAGCATTTT	CSGETDDSNQPQHF
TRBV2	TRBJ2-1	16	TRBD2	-	TGTGCCAGCATTCCAGCCCCTAGCGGGGGGTACGATGAGCAGTTCTTC	CASIPAPSGGYDEQFF
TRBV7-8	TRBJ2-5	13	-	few	TGTGCCAGCAGGAAGGCCCTCCAAGAGACCCAGTACTTC	CASRKALQETQYF
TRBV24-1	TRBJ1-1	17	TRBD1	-	TGTGCCACCAGTGATTCGACAGGGGGTAAGGGGGACACTGAAGCTTTCTTT	CATSDSTGGKGDTEAFF
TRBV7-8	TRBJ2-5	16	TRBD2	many	TGTGCCAGCAGCTTAGCGGAAGCGGGGCGGGAAGAGACCCAGTACTTC	CASSLAEAGREETQYF
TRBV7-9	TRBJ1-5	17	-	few	TGTGCCAGCAGCTCCGGGGCTTTGGGGGTTGGCAATCAGCCCCAGCATTTT	CASSSGALGVGNQPQHF
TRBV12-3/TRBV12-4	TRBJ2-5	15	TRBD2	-	TGTGCCAGCACCATGGGACTAGCGGGGAAAGAGACCCAGTACTTC	CASTMGLAGKETQYF
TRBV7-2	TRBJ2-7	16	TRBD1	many	TGTGCCAGCAGCTTCAATCGGGACAGTAGCTCCTACGAGCAGTACTTC	CASSFNRDSSSYEQYF
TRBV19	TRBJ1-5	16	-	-	TGTGCCAGTAGTATGGCACTCGGGGTCGAAGTTCAGCCCCAGCATTTT	CASSMALGVEVQPQHF
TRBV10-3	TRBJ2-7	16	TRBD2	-	TGTGCCATCAGTGAGCGAGCGGGGGGCGGAACCTACGAGCAGTACTTC	CAISERAGGGTYEQYF
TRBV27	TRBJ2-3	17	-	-	TGTGCCACAACTAGGGGCGAAATAGCAGTTAGCACAGATACGCAGTATTTT	CATTRGEIAVSTDTQYF
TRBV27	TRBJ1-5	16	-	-	TGTGCCAGCAGTCCCACAGGGTTGAGGCGCAATCAGCCCCAGCATTTT	CASSPTGLRRNQPQHF
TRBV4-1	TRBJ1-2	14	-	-	TGCGCCAGCAGCCGGGGCCTCGGGGACAATGGCTACACCTTC	CASSRGLGDNGYTF
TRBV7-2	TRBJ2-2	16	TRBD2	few	TGTGCCAGCAGCTTGGTGCTAGCGGGTGGCTCCGGGGAGCTGTTTTTT	CASSLVLAGGSGELFF
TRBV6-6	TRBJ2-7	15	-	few	TGTGCCAGCAGGTCGACAGGACTTTCTTCCTACGAGCAGTACTTC	CASRSTGLSSYEQYF
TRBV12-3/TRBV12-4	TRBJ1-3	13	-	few	TGTGCCAGCAGCAGAAACGGTGGAAACACCATATATTTT	CASSRNGGNTIYF
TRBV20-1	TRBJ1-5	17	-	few	TGCAGTGCTAGAGATTGGTCGACCTCCTATAGCAATCAGCCCCAGCATTTT	CSARDWSTSYSNQPQHF
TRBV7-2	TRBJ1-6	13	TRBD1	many	TGTGCCAGCAGCCTCGACAGGGACCTACCCCTCCACTTT	CASSLDRDLPLHF
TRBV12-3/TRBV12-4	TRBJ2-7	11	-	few	TGTGCCAGCAGTTTGAGTAACGAGCAGTACTTC	CASSLSNEQYF
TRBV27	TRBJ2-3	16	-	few	TGTGCCAGCAGTTCCCCTAGGGGGAGAAGCACAGATACGCAGTATTTT	CASSSPRGRSTDTQYF
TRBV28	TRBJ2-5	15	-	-	TGTGCCAGCAGGCCAACAGGGCGCTGGCGAGAGACCCAGTACTTC	CASRPTGRWRETQYF
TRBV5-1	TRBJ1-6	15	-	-	TGCGCCAGCAGCCCCGCGGGCGGACTCAATTCACCCCTCCACTTT	CASSPAGGLNSPLHF